These 9 T cell receptor beta chains came from one sample sequenced in a study of CD8 T cells in Susac syndrome. Random hexamers were used to reverse transcribe the RNA input (about 0.5 to 1 ug). TCRdb re-analysed the immunoSEQ multiplex PCR reads in MiXCR, keeping a single row per CDR3 protein. This table holds approximately 190,000 distinct CDR3 sequences, under 95% found once. The sequenced material came from CD4+ T cells from PBMCs. The source of these receptors is a human donor in good health.

The gene calls are TRBV10-3 and TRBJ2-2; 14 nucleotides line up with TRBD2. This CDR3 region has 14 residues. The V segment lost 10 bases and the J segment 7 bases; nucleotides outside the gene matches: 5. Germline-derived CDR1 and CDR2 are ENHRY and SYGVKD. Written as DNA, the CDR3 is TGTGCCACGGGACTAGCGGGGGCGAACGGGGAGCTGTTTTTT. It codes for CATGLAGANGELFF.

Comment on this clonotype: Relative to the germline gene, one junction end is altered; a read error may explain this. The chain couples TRBV6-1 to TRBJ2-5; D not resolved. Germline V gene data show CDR1 as MNHNS and CDR2 as SASEGT. The CDR3 contains 12 residues. CDR3 sequence: CASSPSQVTQYF. The CDR3 nucleotides read TGTGCCAGCAGCCCTTCTCAAGTGACCCAGTACTTC.

V is TRBV10-3 and J is TRBJ1-2; unclear D gene. Germline CDR1 is ENHRY and CDR2 is SYGVKD. Between the trimmed V and J ends, which lost 4 bases and 4 bases, there was a span of 16 bases. The CDR3 has 15 amino acids. The CDR3 coding sequence is TGTGCCATCAGTGCAACAAGCCTTACCAGCTATGGCTACACCTTC. Its protein is CAISATSLTSYGYTF.

J is TRBJ2-5 and V is TRBV30; 11 nucleotides agree with TRBD2. Looked up from germline, CDR1 is GTSNPN and CDR2 is SVGIG (reference sequence). The ends lost 5 bases at V and 2 bases at J; junction bases unmatched: 7. The CDR3 is 15 residues long. In DNA form, the CDR3 reads TGTGCCTGGGTTACTAGCGGGGGCCGGCAAGAGACCCAGTACTTC. Translation: CAWVTSGGRQETQYF.

The chain is built from TRBV29-1 and TRBJ1-2; 9 bases map to TRBD1. The V gene's germline CDR1 is SQVTM and CDR2 ANQGSEA. The CDR3 is made up of 12 amino acids. Losses at the gene ends were 7 bases for V and 6 bases for J; bases not matched to a gene: 6. The CDR3 region has the DNA TGCAGCGCTCCGGGACAGGGTAATGGCTACACCTTC. This codes for CSAPGQGNGYTF.

The CDR3 is CASSHARTGGSYNSPLHF. The DNA of the CDR3 is TGTGCCAGCAGCCACGCTAGGACAGGGGGCTCCTATAATTCACCCCTCCACTTT. V and J are TRBV4-2 and TRBJ1-6; 10 bases are a match to TRBD1. The CDR3 consists of 18 residues. CDR1 and CDR2 (germline): LGHNA, YNFKEQ. V shed 3 bases and J 0 bases; nucleotides not matched to a gene: 5.

This clonotype appeared once. Compared with germline, one end of the junction differs, possibly owing to a read error. The J gene is TRBJ2-5, the V gene TRBV5-8; perhaps TRBD2 as D (6 bases). This CDR3 has 14 residues. Germline loops: CDR1 SGHTS, CDR2 YDEGEE. Here the CDR3 DNA reads TGTGCCAGCAGCTTGCTGCTAGCGCAAGGGACCCAGTACTTC. This sequence encodes CASSLLLAQGTQYF.

The chain combines TRBV4-2 with TRBJ2-5, with D perhaps matching TRBD1 (5 bases). Germline values: CDR1 LGHNA, CDR2 YNFKEQ. V was clipped by 0 bases and J by 5 bases, with 13 bases between them. This CDR3 is built from 15 residues. The chain's CDR3 is CASSQDLGDMETQYF. In nucleotides, the CDR3 is TGTGCCAGCAGCCAAGATTTAGGGGATATGGAGACCCAGTACTTC.

V usage is TRBV5-5 and J usage is TRBJ2-7; no clear D. The CDR3 sequence is 15 residues long. Germline values: CDR1 SGHKS, CDR2 YYEKEE (reference sequence). V lost 0 bases and J lost 0, with 10 bases in between. The CDR3 coding sequence is TGTGCCAGCAGCTTGGAGGTGGGGAACTCCTACGAGCAGTACTTC. Encoded protein: CASSLEVGNSYEQYF.